These 15 T cell receptor beta chains were all obtained from the same sample, sequenced in a study of blood T cell repertoires in COVID-19. Assay used: immunoSEQ multiplex PCR; TCRdb lists only in-frame clones, some missing. Of roughly 63,000 clones in the sample, over 80% were seen once. Sequencing was done on a sample of peripheral blood. Receptor source: a human donor in a cohort sampled during active COVID-19.

This clone was observed a single time. This sequence joins TRBV5-1 and TRBJ2-5, with TRBD1 matching 8 bases. The CDR3 runs 14 residues. V was clipped by 3 bases and J by 5 bases; unmatched bases: 6. Germline CDR1 and CDR2: SGHRS and YFSETQ. The CDR3 reads CASSSRQGPETQYF. For the CDR3, the DNA is TGCGCCAGCAGCTCCAGACAGGGGCCGGAGACCCAGTACTTC.

V and J are TRBV24-1 and TRBJ1-5, with a possible D match to TRBD1 (5 bases). This CDR3 is 16 amino acids long. Deletions cut 9 bases from V and 0 bases from J, with 17 bases between. Germline V gives CDR1 KGHDR, CDR2 SFDVKD. For the CDR3, the DNA is TGTGCCACCGGCCAAGCAGGGATTAATAGCAATCAGCCCCAGCATTTT. Translating it yields CATGQAGINSNQPQHF.

This chain connects TRBV5-1 to TRBJ2-3, with TRBD2 identical over 8 bases. Per germline, CDR1 SGHRS and CDR2 YFSETQ. Trimming took 0 bases from V and 2 from J; bases not matched to a gene: 8. This CDR3 spans 17 amino acids. CDR3 sequence reads: CASSLGDSGAITDTQYF. The DNA for the CDR3 is TGCGCCAGCAGCTTGGGTGATAGCGGGGCCATCACAGATACGCAGTATTTT.

This chain uses TRBV2 with TRBJ2-1, with D possibly being TRBD1 (6 bases). Germline V gene lookup returns CDR1 SNHLY and CDR2 FYNNEI. The CDR3 loop spans 14 amino acids. V dropped 4 bases and J dropped 2 bases, with 9 bases sitting between them. CDR3 amino acids: CASSVDRAYNEQFF. In DNA form, the CDR3 reads TGTGCCAGCAGTGTGGACAGAGCCTACAATGAGCAGTTCTTC.

The chain recombines TRBV29-1 with TRBJ2-2; the match to TRBD1 covers 7 bases. Germline lookup yields CDR1 SQVTM and CDR2 ANQGSEA. Losses at the gene ends were 2 bases for V and 4 bases for J; bases not matched to a gene: 10. The CDR3 is 16 amino acids. In nucleotides, the CDR3 is TGCAGCGTTGAAAGTAAGGGGGCGCGCAGCACCGGGGAGCTGTTTTTT. Translated, it gives CSVESKGARSTGELFF.

This clone was observed a single time. V usage is TRBV10-3 and J usage is TRBJ1-1; 10 nucleotides line up with TRBD1. Per germline, CDR1 ENHRY and CDR2 SYGVKD. The CDR3 runs 13 residues. Unmatched junction bases numbered 3, after V lost 7 bases and J lost 4 bases. The CDR3, as DNA: TGTGCCATCATAGGACAGGGGGGCACTGAAGCTTTCTTT. Translating gives CAIIGQGGTEAFF.

The rearrangement links TRBV7-2 to TRBJ2-2; 10 bases map to TRBD2. Looked up from germline, CDR1 is SGHTA and CDR2 is FQGNSA. The CDR3 is made up of 19 amino acids. V shed 0 bases and J 2 bases; nucleotides not matched to a gene: 9. This chain's CDR3 is CASSLAGPGLAHNTGELFF. The CDR3 region has the DNA TGTGCCAGCAGCTTAGCCGGGCCGGGACTAGCGCATAACACCGGGGAGCTGTTTTTT.

The V call is TRBV11-1, the J call TRBJ1-1, with D unresolved. V lost 2 bases, J lost 1 base, and 11 bases lay in between. Germline V gene sequence: CDR1 SGHAT, CDR2 FQDESV (reference sequence). CDR3 length equals 15 residues. CDR3 protein: CASSLRGQPNTEAFF. DNA for the CDR3: TGTGCCAGCAGCTTACGAGGGCAGCCGAACACTGAAGCTTTCTTT.

The rearrangement uses TRBV2 and TRBJ1-1, with 9 bases aligning to TRBD1. Germline values: CDR1 SNHLY, CDR2 FYNNEI. The CDR3 length is 15 residues. V shed 5 bases, J shed 5 bases, and the junction held 9 bases outside the gene matches. The CDR3 loop is CASSSDRGIRTEAFF. The CDR3 DNA reads TGTGCCAGCAGTTCTGACAGGGGGATCAGGACTGAAGCTTTCTTT.

The chain couples TRBV11-2 to TRBJ2-5; TRBD1 matches 8 bases. Germline lookup yields CDR1 SGHAT and CDR2 FQNNGV. The V and J ends lost 5 bases and 3 bases, in that order; junction bases with no gene match: 11. The length of the CDR3 is 16 residues. DNA of the CDR3: TGTGCCAGCAGCCCAACCCCCAGGGGGCAGAAAGAGACCCAGTACTTC. Residues: CASSPTPRGQKETQYF.

This clone has just one count. The chain carries TRBV9 and TRBJ1-2; no firm D call. CDR3 length equals 17 residues. Germline V gives CDR1 SGDLS, CDR2 YYNGEE. Trimming removed 0 bases from V and 2 bases from J, with 17 bases in between. The CDR3 DNA reads TGTGCCAGCAGCGTAGCGGCCAAGCCGGAGGGAAACTATGGCTACACCTTC. Translating it yields CASSVAAKPEGNYGYTF.

This chain's CDR3 is CASSLSGAETQYF. The CDR3 DNA sequence: TGCGCCAGCAGCTTGAGTGGGGCGGAGACCCAGTACTTC. The rearrangement links TRBV5-1 to TRBJ2-5; weak D call: TRBD1 (5 bases). Germline V lookup: CDR1 SGHRS, CDR2 YFSETQ. This CDR3 region has 13 residues. Trimming pared 1 base from V and 5 bases from J, leaving 9 bases between.

DNA of the CDR3: TGTGCCAGCAGCCAAGAGCTACACACTGAAGCTTTCTTT. It specifies CASSQELHTEAFF. V gene TRBV3-1 (or the pseudogene TRBV3-2) combines with J gene TRBJ1-1; D uncertain. V was cut by 0 bases and J by 3 bases, with 5 bases left in between. Germline CDR1 reads LGHDT; CDR2 reads YNNKEL (reference sequence). This CDR3 is 13 amino acids long.

This clone appeared once. The chain carries TRBV4-2 and TRBJ2-3, with D unclear. Trimming left V 2 bases short and J 3 bases short, with 12 bases between. Germline V CDR1 and CDR2: LGHNA, YNFKEQ. This CDR3 is built from 15 residues. The CDR3 protein is CASSQRGASTDTQYF. The CDR3 region has the DNA TGTGCCAGCAGCCAAAGAGGCGCTTCGACAGATACGCAGTATTTT.

This chain links TRBV5-1 with TRBJ2-7; TRBD2 is a possible D gene (6 bases). The CDR3 runs 14 residues. The V end was cut by 0 bases, the J end by 5 bases, with 12 bases between. The germline CDR1 and CDR2 sequences are SGHRS and YFSETQ. CDR3 region: CASSLGGVEDEQYF. Here the CDR3 DNA reads TGCGCCAGCAGCTTGGGGGGGGTCGAGGACGAGCAGTACTTC.